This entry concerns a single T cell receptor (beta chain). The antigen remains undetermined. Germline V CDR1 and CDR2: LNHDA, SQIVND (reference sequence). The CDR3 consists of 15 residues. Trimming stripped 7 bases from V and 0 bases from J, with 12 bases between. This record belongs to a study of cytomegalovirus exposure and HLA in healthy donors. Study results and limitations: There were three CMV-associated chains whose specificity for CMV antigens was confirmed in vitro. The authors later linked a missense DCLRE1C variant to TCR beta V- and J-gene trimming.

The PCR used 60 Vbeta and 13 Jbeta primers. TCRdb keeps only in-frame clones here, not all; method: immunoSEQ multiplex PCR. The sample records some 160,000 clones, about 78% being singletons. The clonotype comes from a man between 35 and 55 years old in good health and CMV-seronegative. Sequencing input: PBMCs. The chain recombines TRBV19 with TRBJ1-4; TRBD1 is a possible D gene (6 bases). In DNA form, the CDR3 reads TGTGCCAGTATAAACAGGGCGGCAACTAATGAAAAACTGTTTTTT. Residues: CASINRAATNEKLFF.